This is a list of T cell receptor beta chains from one sample in a study of T cells in Graves' hyperthyroidism and ophthalmopathy. TCRdb re-derived calls from the multiplex PCR reads in MiXCR, one entry per CDR3 protein. The sample lists around 580,000 distinct CDR3 sequences, roughly a sixth occurring once. Sequencing input: blood. All receptors derive from a woman under 30 with Graves' hyperthyroidism. Each CDR3 is given without its conserved first and last residue. Rows give clone size only sometimes, using once, few, many, or a class for an expanded clone.

clone size	V gene	CDR3 protein
many	TRBV7-2	ASSLAVVSEQY
many	TRBV7-9	ASTTPSRGGEQY
once	TRBV9	ASSVYPDLDEGF
few	TRBV7-6	ASSLDRGLDEQY
few	TRBV25-1	ASSDFRDRAYEQY
few	TRBV24-1	ATEKSGGSAGESQY
.	TRBV19	ASSPRAQPYNEQF
many	TRBV7-3	ASSLVGSGTYEQY
many	TRBV11-2	ASSSIRQQGHNYEQY
many	TRBV5-1	ASSLARLAGEEQF
.	TRBV3-1	ASSPGQAKNTEAF
many	TRBV7-2	ASSSSGTAWDEQY
few	TRBV19	ASSIVGQGPYEQY
.	TRBV6-1	ASSSQDMTYNEQF
.	TRBV20-1	SATHPAGTYEQY
few	TRBV3-1	ASSRIGTRVAEQY
few	TRBV20-1	SARTGGAETQY
few	TRBV29-1	SVMGPVNTEAF
many	TRBV3-1	ASSRQGGTEAF
few	TRBV10-3	AISGGTSGENEQF
.	TRBV5-1	ASSPGRTGVEYEQY
.	TRBV20-1	SARDGPPDRGKNIQY
few	TRBV11-2	ASSPDGGTEQF
.	TRBV20-1	SARDLKEQY
many	TRBV30	AWRTGTGGADTQY
many	TRBV28	ASNKDRFTEAF
few	TRBV7-8	ASSIQIAGGTYGYT
.	TRBV12-3/TRBV12-4	ASRGGGTSNEKF
many	TRBV29-1	SAGDYAYEQY
.	TRBV10-1	ASSPSGRNIYEQY
.	TRBV9	ASSLRDHRDEQY
few	TRBV11-2	ASSVSGFTEAF
.	TRBV5-6	ASSVLGARSYGYT
many	TRBV12-3/TRBV12-4	ASRGTSSGANVLT